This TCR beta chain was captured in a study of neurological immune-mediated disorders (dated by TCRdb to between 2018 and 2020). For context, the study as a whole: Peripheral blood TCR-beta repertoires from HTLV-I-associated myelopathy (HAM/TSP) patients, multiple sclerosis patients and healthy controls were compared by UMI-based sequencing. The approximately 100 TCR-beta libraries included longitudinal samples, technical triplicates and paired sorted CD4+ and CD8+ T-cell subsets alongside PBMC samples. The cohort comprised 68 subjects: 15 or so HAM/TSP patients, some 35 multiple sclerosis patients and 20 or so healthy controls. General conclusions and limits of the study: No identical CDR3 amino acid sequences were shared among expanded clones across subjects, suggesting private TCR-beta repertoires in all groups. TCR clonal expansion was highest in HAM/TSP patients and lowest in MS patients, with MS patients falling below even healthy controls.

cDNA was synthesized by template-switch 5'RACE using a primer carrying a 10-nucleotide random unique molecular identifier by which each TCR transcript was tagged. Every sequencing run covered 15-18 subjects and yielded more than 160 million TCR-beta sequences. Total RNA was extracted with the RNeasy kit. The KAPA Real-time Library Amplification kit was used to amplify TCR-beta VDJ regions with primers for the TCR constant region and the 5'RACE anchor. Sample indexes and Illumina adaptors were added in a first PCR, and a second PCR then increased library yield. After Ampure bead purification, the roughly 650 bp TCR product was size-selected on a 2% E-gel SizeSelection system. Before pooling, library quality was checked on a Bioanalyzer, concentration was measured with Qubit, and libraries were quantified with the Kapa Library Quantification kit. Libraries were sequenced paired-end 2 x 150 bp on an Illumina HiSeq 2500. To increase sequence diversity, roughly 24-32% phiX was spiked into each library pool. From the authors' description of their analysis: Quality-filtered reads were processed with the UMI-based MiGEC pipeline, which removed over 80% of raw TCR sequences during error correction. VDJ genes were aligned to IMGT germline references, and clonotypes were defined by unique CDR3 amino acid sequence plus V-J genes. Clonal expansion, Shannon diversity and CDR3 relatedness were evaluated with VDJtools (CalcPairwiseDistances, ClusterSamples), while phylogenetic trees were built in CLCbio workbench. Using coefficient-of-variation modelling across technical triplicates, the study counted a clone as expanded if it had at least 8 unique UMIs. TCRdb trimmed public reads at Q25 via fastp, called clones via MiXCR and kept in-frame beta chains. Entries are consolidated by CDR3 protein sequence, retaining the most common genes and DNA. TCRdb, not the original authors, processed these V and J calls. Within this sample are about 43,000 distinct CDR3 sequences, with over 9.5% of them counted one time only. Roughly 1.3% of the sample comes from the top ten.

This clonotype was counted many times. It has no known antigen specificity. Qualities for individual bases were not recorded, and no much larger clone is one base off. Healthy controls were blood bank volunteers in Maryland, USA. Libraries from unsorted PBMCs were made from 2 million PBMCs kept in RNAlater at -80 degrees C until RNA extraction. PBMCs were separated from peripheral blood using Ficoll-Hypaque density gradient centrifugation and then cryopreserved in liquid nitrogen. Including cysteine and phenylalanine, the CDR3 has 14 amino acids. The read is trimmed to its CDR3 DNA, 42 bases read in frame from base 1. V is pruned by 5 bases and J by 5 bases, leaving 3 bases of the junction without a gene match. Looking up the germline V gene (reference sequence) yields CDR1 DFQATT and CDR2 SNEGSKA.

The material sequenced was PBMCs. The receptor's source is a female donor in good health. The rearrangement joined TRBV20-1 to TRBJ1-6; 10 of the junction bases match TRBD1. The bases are TGCAGTGCTCCTGGACAGGGGGATAATTCACCCCTCCACTTT. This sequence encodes CSAPGQGDNSPLHF.